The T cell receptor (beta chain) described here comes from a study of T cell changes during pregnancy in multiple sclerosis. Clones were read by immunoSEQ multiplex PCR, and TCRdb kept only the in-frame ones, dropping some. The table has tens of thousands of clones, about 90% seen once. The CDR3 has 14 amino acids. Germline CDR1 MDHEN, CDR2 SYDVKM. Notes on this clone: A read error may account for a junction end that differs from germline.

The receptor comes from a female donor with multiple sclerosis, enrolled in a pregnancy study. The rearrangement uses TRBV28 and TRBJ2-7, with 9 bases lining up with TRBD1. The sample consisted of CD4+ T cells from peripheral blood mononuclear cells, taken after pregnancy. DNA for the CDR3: TGTGCCAGCAGTGTATGGGACAGGGTCTACGAGCAGTACTTC. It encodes CASSVWDRVYEQYF.